This T cell receptor (beta chain) is drawn from a study of breast tumors, draining lymph nodes, adjacent tissues. Study-level results: Compared with lymph nodes, tumors were less diverse; compared with nontumor tissue, more. Most tumor T cells seemingly derive from lymph node, then expand in tumor. That most tumor T cells come from lymph nodes remained unproven.

This clonotype has only a few counts. Its target is not known. CDR3 length: 17 residues. With 5 bases removed from V and 4 bases from J, the gap between germline ends came to 21 bases. Per the germline V gene, CDR1 is MNHEY and CDR2 is SVGAGI. TCRdb reanalysed the multiplex PCR reads using MiXCR and keeps one entry per CDR3 protein. Here the sample spans about 230,000 distinct CDR3 sequences, roughly 32% being singletons. Samples came from axillary lymph nodes draining the breast cancer. The TCR comes from a female donor with breast cancer. Some clones in this sample may be carry-over from other donors' samples. The sequenced sample consisted of axillary lymph node tissue. The chain is built from TRBV6-5 and TRBJ2-1; D perhaps matches TRBD2 (6 bases). The CDR3 region has the DNA TGTGCCAGCAGTCCCCCGGGAAGGGTAGCGGAGTACAATGAGCAGTTCTTC. This gives the protein CASSPPGRVAEYNEQFF.